The 5 T cell receptor beta chains given below trace back to one sample, sequenced in a study of cytomegalovirus exposure and HLA in healthy donors (dated by TCRdb to about 2017). The library was made by the immunoSEQ multiplex PCR assay. TCRdb stores this immuneACCESS table with in-frame sequences only. Part of the clones is absent; in the studies checked, under half of the shortfall reflects unresolved V genes, and no reason is known for the rest. The sample table lists tens of thousands of clones, around 90% of them with a count of one. The top ten hold 2% to 2.5% of the sample. The sample taken for sequencing was PBMCs. These receptors all stem from a man aged 30-40 years in good health and CMV-seronegative.

V gene TRBV5-5 combines with J gene TRBJ1-2, with D tentatively TRBD1 (6 bases). V was pared by 2 bases and J by 4 bases, with 12 bases between. The germline CDR1 and CDR2 sequences are SGHKS and YYEKEE (reference sequence). The CDR3 extends over 14 amino acids. CDR3: CASSFWGGPYGYTF. Written as DNA, the CDR3 is TGTGCCAGCAGCTTTTGGGGGGGCCCCTATGGCTACACCTTC.

The CDR3 is CASSYSTGGADTQYF. CDR3 nucleotide sequence: TGTGCCAGCAGTTACTCGACAGGGGGCGCAGATACGCAGTATTTT. The genes are TRBV6-5 and TRBJ2-3, with 10 bases lining up with TRBD1. The CDR3 consists of 15 residues. Germline loops: CDR1 MNHEY, CDR2 SVGAGI. V trimming: 0 bases; J trimming: 4 bases; junction bases outside the gene matches: 1.

V and J are TRBV11-2 and TRBJ2-7; D is perhaps TRBD2 (5 bases). This CDR3 contains 13 residues. The germline V gene encodes CDR1 SGHAT and CDR2 FQNNGV. The germline V and J ends were trimmed by 3 bases and 7 bases, with 13 bases remaining between them. CDR3 bases: TGTGCCAGCAGCTTTAAGGGTACGGGGGAGCAGTACTTC. This encodes CASSFKGTGEQYF.

This chain's CDR3 is CASSQEGRPGEQYF. DNA for the CDR3: TGCGCCAGCAGCCAAGAGGGGAGGCCCGGCGAGCAGTACTTC. The chain carries TRBV4-1 and TRBJ2-7, with D tentatively TRBD2 (6 bases). This CDR3 has 14 residues. V gave up 0 bases and J gave up 6 bases, with 12 bases separating them. Germline CDR1 reads MGHRA; CDR2 reads YSYEKL.

The chain recombines TRBV7-6 with TRBJ2-7; TRBD2 might be the D (6 bases). V lost 5 bases and J lost 1, with 12 bases in between. The CDR3 length is 14 residues. Germline values: CDR1 SGHVS, CDR2 FNYEAQ. The DNA for the CDR3 is TGTGCCAGCAGCCTGGGCGGGGAGTCCTACGAGCAGTACTTC. Translation gives CASSLGGESYEQYF.